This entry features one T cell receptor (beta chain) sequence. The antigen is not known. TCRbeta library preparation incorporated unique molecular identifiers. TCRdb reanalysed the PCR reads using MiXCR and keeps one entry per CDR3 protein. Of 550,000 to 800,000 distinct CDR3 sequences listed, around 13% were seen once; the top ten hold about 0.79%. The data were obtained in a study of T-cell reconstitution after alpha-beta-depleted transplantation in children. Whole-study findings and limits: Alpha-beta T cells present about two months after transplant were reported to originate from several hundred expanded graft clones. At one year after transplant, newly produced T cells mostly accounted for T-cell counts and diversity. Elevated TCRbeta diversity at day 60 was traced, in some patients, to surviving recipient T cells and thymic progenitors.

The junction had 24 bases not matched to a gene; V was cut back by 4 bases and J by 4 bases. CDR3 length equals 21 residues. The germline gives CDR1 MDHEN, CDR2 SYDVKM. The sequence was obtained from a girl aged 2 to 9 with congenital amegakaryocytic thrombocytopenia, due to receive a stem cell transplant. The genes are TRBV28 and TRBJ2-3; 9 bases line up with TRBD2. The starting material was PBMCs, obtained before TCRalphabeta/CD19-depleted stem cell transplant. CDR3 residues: CASSSPNLNYLAGSIADTQYF. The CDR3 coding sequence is TGTGCCAGCAGTTCCCCCAACTTAAACTATCTAGCGGGATCCATTGCAGATACGCAGTATTTT.